These T cell receptor beta chains were read from a single sample in a study of shared clonotypes between healthy human individuals. The protocol was immunoSEQ multiplex PCR, while the TCRdb copy is restricted to in-frame clones and leaves out a portion. This table holds 2 million to 3 million clones, under 95% found once. The sample was naive CD4+ T cells from PBMCs. The receptors were sampled from a man younger than 30 in good health. Some clones in this sample may be carry-over from other donors' samples. The CDR3 runs from the conserved cysteine through the conserved F or W. A D gene is named only where the DNA matches it firmly. Rows give clone size only sometimes, using once, few, many, or a class for an expanded clone.

>TRBD1|TRBJ1-2|TRBV19|14|.
TGTGCCAGTACCATGGAGAGGGGGCGAGGTGGCTACACCTTC
CASTMERGRGGYTF
>TRBD1|TRBJ1-3|TRBV4-2|17|.
TGTGCCAGCAGCCAAGAACTTAGGACAGGGGTTGGAAACACCATATATTTT
CASSQELRTGVGNTIYF
>TRBD1|TRBJ1-1|TRBV7-8|15|.
TGTGCCAGCAGCTCCCCACGGGACAGGACAACTGAAGCTTTCTTT
CASSSPRDRTTEAFF
>.|TRBJ2-5|TRBV2|14|.
TGTGCCAGCAAAGCCGGGGTAGGCCAAGAGACCCAGTACTTC
CASKAGVGQETQYF
>TRBD2|TRBJ2-2|TRBV5-4|14|.
TGTGCCAGCAGCTTACTAGCGGACACCGGGGAGCTGTTTTTT
CASSLLADTGELFF
>.|TRBJ2-5|TRBV6-6|15|.
TGTGCCAGCAGTCCATCCTCTCTAGAGTACGGGACCCAGTACTTC
CASSPSSLEYGTQYF
>TRBD1|TRBJ2-2|TRBV7-3|15|.
TGTGCCAGCAGCCCAGGGGGACCCAACACCGGGGAGCTGTTTTTT
CASSPGGPNTGELFF
>TRBD2|TRBJ2-3|TRBV7-2|15|.
TGTGCCAGCAGCTTACTAGCGGGAGTACCAGATACGCAGTATTTT
CASSLLAGVPDTQYF
>.|TRBJ2-4|TRBV19|14|once
TGTGCCAGCGCCGGCCCTTTGCCGGGGAACATTCAGTACTTC
CASAGPLPGNIQYF
>.|TRBJ1-1|TRBV18|15|few
TGTGCCAGCTCACCATTTGGACAGCTGAACACTGAAGCTTTCTTT
CASSPFGQLNTEAFF
>.|TRBJ1-1|TRBV7-2|16|.
TGTGCCAGCAGCGGGGGTGGGGCAGGGGAGGCCACTGAAGCTTTCTTT
CASSGGGAGEATEAFF